Following are 10 T cell receptor beta chains from one sample sequenced in a study of response to subunit inactivated influenza vaccine. TCRdb processed the RT-PCR reads anew with MiXCR; each CDR3 protein has one entry. Of around 470,000 distinct CDR3 sequences detected, less than 7.5% appear once; the ten largest clones hold about an eighth. The specimen comprised PBMCs from blood, sampled about 24 months after vaccination. These receptors were collected from a man aged 45-69 years who received an inactivated influenza vaccine.

In this sample, this clonotype turned up a few times. V is TRBV4-3 and J is TRBJ2-5, with TRBD2 identical over 8 bases. The CDR3 covers 17 residues. Germline V gene data show CDR1 as LGHNA and CDR2 as YSLEER. V shed 1 base, J shed 3 bases, and the junction held 10 bases outside the gene matches. Written as DNA, the CDR3 is TGCGCCAGCAGCCAAGTATTAGCGGGGACTAGAGAAGAGACCCAGTACTTC. Its protein is CASSQVLAGTREETQYF.

CDR3 residues: CASSGGLAGDTQYF. In nucleotides, the CDR3 is TGTGCCAGCAGCGGAGGACTAGCGGGAGATACGCAGTATTTT. The V and J genes are TRBV11-2 and TRBJ2-3, with 11 bases identical to TRBD2. Trimming removed 5 bases from V and 5 bases from J; junction bases left unmatched: 3. This CDR3 spans 14 amino acids. Germline lookup yields CDR1 SGHAT and CDR2 FQNNGV.

This clonotype was counted only a few times. This chain links TRBV6-1 with TRBJ2-1; D might be TRBD1 (5 bases). Germline CDR1 is MNHNS and CDR2 is SASEGT. This CDR3 comprises 15 residues. V dropped 3 bases and J dropped 2 bases, with 11 bases sitting between them. Here the CDR3 DNA reads TGTGCCAGCAGTGAGACGCAGGACACCTACAATGAGCAGTTCTTC. Encoded protein: CASSETQDTYNEQFF.

This clonotype was observed at least ten times. The CDR3 sequence is CASSEAGVPTDTQYF. The CDR3, as DNA: TGCGCCAGCAGCGAGGCGGGGGTGCCCACAGATACGCAGTATTTT. The chain recombines TRBV5-1 with TRBJ2-3; TRBD2 matches 7 bases. CDR3 length: 15 amino acids. Germline CDR1 reads SGHRS; CDR2 reads YFSETQ. Trimming removed 4 bases from V and 2 bases from J; junction bases left unmatched: 7. Full variable domain (remainder filled in from reference TRBV5-1 and TRBJ2-3): KAGVTQTPRYLIKTRGQQVTLSCSPISGHRSVSWYQQTPGQGLQFLFEYFSETQRNKGNFPGRFSGRQFSNSRSEMNVSTLELGDSALYLCASSEAGVPTDTQYFGPGTRLTVL.

This clonotype was counted ten times or more. V and J are TRBV29-1 and TRBJ2-7; D is ambiguous. The germline V gene has CDR1 SQVTM and CDR2 ANQGSEA. The CDR3 is 13 amino acids. Trimming took off 4 bases at V and 4 bases at J, with 14 bases between the two ends. CDR3 sequence: CSVVLVPPYEQYF. The CDR3 nucleotides are TGCAGCGTTGTCTTGGTTCCCCCTTACGAGCAGTACTTC.

This clonotype was observed many times. The rearrangement links TRBV19 to TRBJ1-5, with TRBD1 matching 7 bases. V shed 7 bases and J 11 bases; nucleotides not matched to a gene: 14. The germline V gene encodes CDR1 LNHDA and CDR2 SQIVND (reference sequence). The CDR3 consists of 14 residues. For the CDR3, the DNA is TGTGCCAGTACCCGCCCAGGGACAGCTCATGCCCAGCATTTT. Protein sequence: CASTRPGTAHAQHF.

The chain combines TRBV10-2 with TRBJ2-3; unclear D gene. Trimming left V 3 bases short and J 2 bases short, with 9 bases between. The CDR3 extends over 14 amino acids. Germline-derived CDR1 and CDR2 are WSHSY and SAAADI. The CDR3 sequence: CASSDRTFTDTQYF. In DNA, the CDR3 is TGCGCCAGCAGTGACCGCACTTTCACAGATACGCAGTATTTT.

This clonotype came up a few times. The gene calls are TRBV20-1 and TRBJ2-3; 13 bases line up with TRBD2. The junction had 11 bases not matched to a gene; V was cut back by 3 bases and J by 5 bases. Germline CDR1 is DFQATT and CDR2 is SNEGSKA (reference sequence). This CDR3 contains 17 residues. The CDR3 DNA reads TGCAGTGCTAGTATACTAGCGGGAGGGCCTGGATTAGATACGCAGTATTTT. This sequence encodes CSASILAGGPGLDTQYF.

The CDR3 coding sequence is TGTGCCAGCAGCCCCACAGATTCTGGGGCCAACGTCCTGACTTTC. This sequence encodes CASSPTDSGANVLTF. The chain joins TRBV3-1 to TRBJ2-6; D is uncertain. The germline V gene encodes CDR1 LGHDT and CDR2 YNNKEL (reference sequence). CDR3 size: 15 residues. V gave up 4 bases and J gave up 1 base, with 8 bases separating them.

This clonotype was seen at least ten times. The rearrangement uses TRBV12-3 or TRBV12-4 and TRBJ2-7; D uncertain. The ends were cut back, 5 bases at V and 0 bases at J, with 11 bases in the middle. The CDR3 consists of 14 residues. The chain's CDR3 is CASSPTSISYEQYF. For the CDR3, the DNA is TGTGCCAGCAGTCCTACCAGCATCTCCTACGAGCAGTACTTC.